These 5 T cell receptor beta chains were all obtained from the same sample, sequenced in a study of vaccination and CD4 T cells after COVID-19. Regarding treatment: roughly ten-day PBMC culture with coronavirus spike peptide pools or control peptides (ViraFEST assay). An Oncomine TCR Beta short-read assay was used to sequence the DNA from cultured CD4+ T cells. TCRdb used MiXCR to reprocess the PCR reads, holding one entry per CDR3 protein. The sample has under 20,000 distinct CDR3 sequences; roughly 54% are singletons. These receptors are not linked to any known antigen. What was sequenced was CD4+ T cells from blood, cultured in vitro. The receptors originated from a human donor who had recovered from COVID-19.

The CDR3 nucleotides read TGTGCCAGCAGTTTCGCGCCGGGACAGGGAAGGTATGGCTACACCTTC. This gives the protein CASSFAPGQGRYGYTF. J is TRBJ1-2 and V is TRBV27; 9 bases align to TRBD1. The V gene's germline CDR1 is MNHEY and CDR2 SMNVEV (reference sequence). The CDR3 totals 16 residues. The V and J ends lost 3 bases and 5 bases, in that order; junction bases with no gene match: 10.

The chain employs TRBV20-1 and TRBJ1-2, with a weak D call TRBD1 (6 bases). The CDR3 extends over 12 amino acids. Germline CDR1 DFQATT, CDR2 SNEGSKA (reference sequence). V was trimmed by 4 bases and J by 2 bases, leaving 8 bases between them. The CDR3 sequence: CSAIGGNYGYTF. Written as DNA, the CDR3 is TGCAGTGCTATAGGGGGGAACTATGGCTACACCTTC.

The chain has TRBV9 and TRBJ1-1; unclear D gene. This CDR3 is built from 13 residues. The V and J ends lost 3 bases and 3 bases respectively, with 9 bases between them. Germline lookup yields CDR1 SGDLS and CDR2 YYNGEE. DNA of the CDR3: TGTGCCAGCAGCGCTAGACTAGACACTGAAGCTTTCTTT. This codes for CASSARLDTEAFF.

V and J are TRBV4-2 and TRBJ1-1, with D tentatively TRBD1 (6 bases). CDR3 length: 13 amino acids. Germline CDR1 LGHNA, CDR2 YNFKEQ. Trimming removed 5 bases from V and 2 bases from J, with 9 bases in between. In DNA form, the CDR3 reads TGTGCCAGCAGCTACAGGGACAACACTGAAGCTTTCTTT. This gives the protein CASSYRDNTEAFF.

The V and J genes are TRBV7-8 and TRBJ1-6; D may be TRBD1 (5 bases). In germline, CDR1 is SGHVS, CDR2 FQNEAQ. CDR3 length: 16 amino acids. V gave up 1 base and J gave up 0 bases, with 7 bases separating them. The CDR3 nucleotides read TGTGCCAGCAGCTTAGACAGGAGCTCCTATAATTCACCCCTCCACTTT. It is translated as CASSLDRSSYNSPLHF.